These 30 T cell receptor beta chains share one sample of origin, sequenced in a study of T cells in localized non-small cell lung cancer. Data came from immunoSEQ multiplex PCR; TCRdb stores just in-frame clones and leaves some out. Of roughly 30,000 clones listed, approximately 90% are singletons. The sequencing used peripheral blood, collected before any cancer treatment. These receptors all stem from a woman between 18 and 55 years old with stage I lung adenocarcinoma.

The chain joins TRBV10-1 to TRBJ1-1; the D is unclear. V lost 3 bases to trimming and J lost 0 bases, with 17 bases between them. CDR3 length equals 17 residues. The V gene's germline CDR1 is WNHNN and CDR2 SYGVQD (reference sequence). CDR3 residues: CASSDQTVTTMNTEAFF. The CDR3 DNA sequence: TGCGCCAGCAGTGACCAGACGGTCACGACAATGAACACTGAAGCTTTCTTT.

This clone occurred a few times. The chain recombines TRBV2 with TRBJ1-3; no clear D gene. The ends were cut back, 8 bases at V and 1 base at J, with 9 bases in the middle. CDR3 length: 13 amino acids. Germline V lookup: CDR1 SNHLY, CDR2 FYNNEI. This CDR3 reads CASGRVSGNTIYF. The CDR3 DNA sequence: TGTGCCAGCGGAAGAGTATCTGGAAACACCATATATTTT.

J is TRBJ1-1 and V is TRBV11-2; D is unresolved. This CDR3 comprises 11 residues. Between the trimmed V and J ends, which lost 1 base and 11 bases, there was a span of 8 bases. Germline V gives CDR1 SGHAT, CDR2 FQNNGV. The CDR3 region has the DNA TGTGCCAGCAGCTTAGGAGCTAAGGCTTTCTTT. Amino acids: CASSLGAKAFF.

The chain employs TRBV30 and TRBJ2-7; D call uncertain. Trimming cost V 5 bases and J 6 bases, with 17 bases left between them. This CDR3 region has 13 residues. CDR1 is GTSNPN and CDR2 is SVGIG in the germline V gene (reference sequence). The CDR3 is CAWDLMGSGEQYF. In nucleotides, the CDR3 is TGTGCCTGGGACCTCATGGGGTCTGGCGAGCAGTACTTC.

As DNA, the CDR3 is TGTGCCAGCTCACCACCGGCAGGGAGATACAATGAGCAGTTCTTC. Amino acids: CASSPPAGRYNEQFF. The V and J genes are TRBV18 and TRBJ2-1, with D perhaps given as TRBD1 or TRBD2 (5 bases each). The length of the CDR3 is 15 residues. The V and J ends lost 0 bases and 4 bases respectively, with 10 bases between them. CDR1 and CDR2 (germline): KGHSH, LQKENI.

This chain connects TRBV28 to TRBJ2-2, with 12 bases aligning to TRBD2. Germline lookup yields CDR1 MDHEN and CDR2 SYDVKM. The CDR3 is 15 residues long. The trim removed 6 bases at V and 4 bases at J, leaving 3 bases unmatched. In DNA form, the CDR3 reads TGTGCCAGCAGCCCTAGCGGGAGGGGCACCGGGGAGCTGTTTTTT. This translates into CASSPSGRGTGELFF.

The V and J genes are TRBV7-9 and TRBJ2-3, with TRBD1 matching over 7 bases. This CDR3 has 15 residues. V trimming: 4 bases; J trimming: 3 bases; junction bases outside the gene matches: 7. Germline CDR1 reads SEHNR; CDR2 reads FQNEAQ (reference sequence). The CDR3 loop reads CASSSQGLGTDTQYF. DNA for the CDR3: TGTGCCAGCAGCTCACAGGGGCTTGGTACAGATACGCAGTATTTT.

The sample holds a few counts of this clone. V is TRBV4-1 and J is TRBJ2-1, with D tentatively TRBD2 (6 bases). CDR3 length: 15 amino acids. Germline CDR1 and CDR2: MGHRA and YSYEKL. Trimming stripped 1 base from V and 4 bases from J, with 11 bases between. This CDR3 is CASSQVGSLYNEQFF. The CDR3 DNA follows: TGCGCCAGCAGCCAAGTCGGGAGCCTTTACAATGAGCAGTTCTTC.

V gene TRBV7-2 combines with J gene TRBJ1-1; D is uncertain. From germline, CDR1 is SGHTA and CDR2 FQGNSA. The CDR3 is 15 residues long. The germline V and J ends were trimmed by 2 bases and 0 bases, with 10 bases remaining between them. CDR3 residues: CASSLQGPMNTEAFF. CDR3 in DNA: TGTGCCAGCAGCTTACAAGGGCCAATGAACACTGAAGCTTTCTTT.

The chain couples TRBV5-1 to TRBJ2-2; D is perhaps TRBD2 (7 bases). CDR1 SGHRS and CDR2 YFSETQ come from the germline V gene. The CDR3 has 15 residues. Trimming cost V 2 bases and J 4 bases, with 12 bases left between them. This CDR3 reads CASSLSGGGTGELFF. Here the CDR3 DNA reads TGCGCCAGCAGCTTATCGGGGGGCGGCACCGGGGAGCTGTTTTTT.

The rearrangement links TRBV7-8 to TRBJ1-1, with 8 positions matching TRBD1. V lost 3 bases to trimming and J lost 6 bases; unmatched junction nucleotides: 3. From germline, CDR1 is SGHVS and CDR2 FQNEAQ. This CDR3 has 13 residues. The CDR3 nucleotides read TGTGCCAGCAGCTTGGGACAGGCCTCTGAAGCTTTCTTT. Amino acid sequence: CASSLGQASEAFF.

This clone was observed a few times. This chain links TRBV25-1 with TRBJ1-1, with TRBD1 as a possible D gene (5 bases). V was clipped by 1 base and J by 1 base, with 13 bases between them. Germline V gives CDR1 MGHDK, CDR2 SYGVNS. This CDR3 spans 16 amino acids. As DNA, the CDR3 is TGTGCCAGCAGTGAATCTGGTCGGGGCTCGAACACTGAAGCTTTCTTT. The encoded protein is CASSESGRGSNTEAFF.

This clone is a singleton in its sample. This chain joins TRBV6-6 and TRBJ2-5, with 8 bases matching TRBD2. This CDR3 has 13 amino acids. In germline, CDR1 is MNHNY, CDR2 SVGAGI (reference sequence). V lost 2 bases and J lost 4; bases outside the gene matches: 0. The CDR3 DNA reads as TGTGCCAGCAGTTACCGGGGGGGAGAGACCCAGTACTTC. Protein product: CASSYRGGETQYF.

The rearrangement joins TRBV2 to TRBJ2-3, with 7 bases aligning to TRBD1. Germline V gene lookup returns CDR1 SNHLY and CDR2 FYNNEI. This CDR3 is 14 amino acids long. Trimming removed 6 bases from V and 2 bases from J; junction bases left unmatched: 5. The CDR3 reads CASRADRTTDTQYF. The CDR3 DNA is TGTGCCAGCAGAGCGGACAGGACCACAGATACGCAGTATTTT.

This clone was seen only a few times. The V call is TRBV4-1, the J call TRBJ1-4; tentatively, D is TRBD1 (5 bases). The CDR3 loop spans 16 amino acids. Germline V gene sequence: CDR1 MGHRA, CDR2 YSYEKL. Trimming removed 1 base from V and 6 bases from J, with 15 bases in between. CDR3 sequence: CASSQGSGLYDEKLFF. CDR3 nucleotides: TGCGCCAGCAGCCAAGGTTCGGGGCTATATGATGAAAAACTGTTTTTT.

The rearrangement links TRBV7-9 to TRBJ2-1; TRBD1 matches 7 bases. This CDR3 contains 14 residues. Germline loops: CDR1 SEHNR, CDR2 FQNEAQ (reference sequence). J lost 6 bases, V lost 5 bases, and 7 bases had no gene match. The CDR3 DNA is TGTGCCAGCAGCCTTGGACAGGATTCCAATGAGCAGTTCTTC. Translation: CASSLGQDSNEQFF.

In DNA, the CDR3 is TGTGCCAGCAGCGCCCCGAGGGATTCGGGAAACACCATATATTTT. Its protein is CASSAPRDSGNTIYF. The gene calls are TRBV7-9 and TRBJ1-3; D is unresolved. Per the germline V gene, CDR1 is SEHNR and CDR2 is FQNEAQ (reference sequence). The V gene lost 5 bases and the J gene lost 4 bases, with 15 bases spanning the gap. The CDR3 length is 15 residues.

The CDR3 sequence: CASSIPGQGIYGYTF. In DNA, the CDR3 is TGTGCCAGTAGTATTCCGGGACAGGGGATCTATGGCTACACCTTC. The chain employs TRBV19 and TRBJ1-2, with 10 bases lining up with TRBD1. V dropped 3 bases and J dropped 4; count of bases not matched to a gene: 5. Germline CDR1 is LNHDA and CDR2 is SQIVND (reference sequence). CDR3 size: 15 residues.

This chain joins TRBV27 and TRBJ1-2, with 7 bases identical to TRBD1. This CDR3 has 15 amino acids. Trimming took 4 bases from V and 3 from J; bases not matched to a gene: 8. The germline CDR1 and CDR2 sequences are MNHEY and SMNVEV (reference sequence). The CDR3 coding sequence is TGTGCCAGCAGTTCCCTCGACAGGGAAGACTATGGCTACACCTTC. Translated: CASSSLDREDYGYTF.

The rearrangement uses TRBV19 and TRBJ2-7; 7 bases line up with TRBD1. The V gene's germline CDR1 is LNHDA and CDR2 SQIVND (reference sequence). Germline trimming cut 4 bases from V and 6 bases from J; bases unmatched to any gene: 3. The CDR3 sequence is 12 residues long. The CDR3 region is CASSTTGAEQYF. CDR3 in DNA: TGTGCCAGTAGTACAACAGGGGCCGAGCAGTACTTC.

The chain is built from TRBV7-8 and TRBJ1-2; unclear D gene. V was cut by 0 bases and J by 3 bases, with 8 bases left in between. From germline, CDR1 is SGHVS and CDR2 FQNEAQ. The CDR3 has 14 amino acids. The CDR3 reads CASSLASGDYGYTF. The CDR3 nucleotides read TGTGCCAGCAGCTTAGCGTCTGGGGACTATGGCTACACCTTC.

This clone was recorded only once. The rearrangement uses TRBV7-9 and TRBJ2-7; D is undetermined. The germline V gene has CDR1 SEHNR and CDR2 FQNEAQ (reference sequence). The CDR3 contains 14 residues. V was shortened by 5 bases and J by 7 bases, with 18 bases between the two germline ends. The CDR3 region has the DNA TGTGCCAGCAGCCCGTCAGCACCACTTGATGAGCAGTACTTC. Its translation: CASSPSAPLDEQYF.

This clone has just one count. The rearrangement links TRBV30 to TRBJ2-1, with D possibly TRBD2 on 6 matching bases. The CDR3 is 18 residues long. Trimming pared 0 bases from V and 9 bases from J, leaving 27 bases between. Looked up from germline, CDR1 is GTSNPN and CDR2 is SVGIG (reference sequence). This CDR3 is CAWSVRRDSRLVGPEQFF. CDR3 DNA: TGTGCCTGGAGTGTACGCCGAGATTCAAGACTAGTAGGGCCTGAGCAGTTCTTC.

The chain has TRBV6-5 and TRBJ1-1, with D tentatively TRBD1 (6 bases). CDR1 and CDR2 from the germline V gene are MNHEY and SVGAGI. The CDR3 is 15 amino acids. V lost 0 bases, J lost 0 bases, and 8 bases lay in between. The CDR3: CASSYSAGVNTEAFF. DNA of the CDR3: TGTGCCAGCAGTTACTCAGCAGGGGTGAACACTGAAGCTTTCTTT.

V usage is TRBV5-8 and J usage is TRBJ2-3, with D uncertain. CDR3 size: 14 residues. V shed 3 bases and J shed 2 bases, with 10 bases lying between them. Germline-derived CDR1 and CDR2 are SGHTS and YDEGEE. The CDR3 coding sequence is TGTGCCAGCAGCTCCGGGCCCTTCACAGATACGCAGTATTTT. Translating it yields CASSSGPFTDTQYF.

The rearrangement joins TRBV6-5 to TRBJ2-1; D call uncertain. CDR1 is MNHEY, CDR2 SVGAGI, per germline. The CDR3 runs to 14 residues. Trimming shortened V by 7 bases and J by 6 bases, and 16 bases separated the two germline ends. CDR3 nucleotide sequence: TGTGCCAGCACCCCCGAAGGCTTCGGCAATGAGCAGTTCTTC. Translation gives CASTPEGFGNEQFF.

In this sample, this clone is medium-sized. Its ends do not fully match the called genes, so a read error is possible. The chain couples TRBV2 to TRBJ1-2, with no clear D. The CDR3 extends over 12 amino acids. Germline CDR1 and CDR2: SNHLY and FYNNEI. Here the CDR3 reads CASSLPKYGYTF. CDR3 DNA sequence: TGTGCCAGCAGTCTGCCTAAGTATGGCTACACCTTC.

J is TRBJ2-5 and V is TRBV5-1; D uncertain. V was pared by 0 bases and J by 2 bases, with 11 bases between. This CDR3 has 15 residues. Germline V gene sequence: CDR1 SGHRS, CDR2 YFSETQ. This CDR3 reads CASSLAVGSQETQYF. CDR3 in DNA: TGCGCCAGCAGCTTGGCCGTTGGCAGTCAAGAGACCCAGTACTTC.

CDR3 nucleotide sequence: TGTGCCAGCAGTCCCGACGGGTGGAACACTGAAGCTTTCTTT. It encodes CASSPDGWNTEAFF. V is TRBV6-5 and J is TRBJ1-1, with D hard to call. The V end was cut by 5 bases, the J end by 1 base, with 11 bases between. Germline CDR1 is MNHEY and CDR2 is SVGAGI. This CDR3 has 14 residues.

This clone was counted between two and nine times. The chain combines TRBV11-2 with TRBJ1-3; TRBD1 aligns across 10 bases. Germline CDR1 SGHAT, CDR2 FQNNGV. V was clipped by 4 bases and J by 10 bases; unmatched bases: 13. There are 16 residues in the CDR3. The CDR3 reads CASSSTPGQGFGTIYF. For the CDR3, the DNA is TGTGCCAGCAGCTCGACCCCGGGACAGGGGTTTGGAACCATATATTTT.